This T cell receptor (beta chain) was profiled in a study of blood T cell repertoires in COVID-19. Study-level information: The analysed material was cDNA or gDNA that came from T cells, B-cell-depleted T cells, or PBMCs.

Participants spanned ages about 18 to 89 years and resided in about two dozen US areas. As to this clone: The identical CDR3 is also encoded by other nucleotide sequences in the sample.

Profiling relied on immunoSEQ multiplex PCR, and the TCRdb table lists in-frame clones only, not all of them. The table lists under 250,000 clones, roughly 89% of them singletons, with around 4% in the top ten. The CDR3 sequence is 12 residues long. V dropped 1 base and J dropped 4; count of bases not matched to a gene: 0. Germline V CDR1 and CDR2: GTSNPN, SVGIG (reference sequence). The sample comprised PBMCs or T cells enriched from blood (not recorded which). The TCR sequence derives from a young woman with acute COVID-19. The chain employs TRBV30 and TRBJ1-2; 7 nucleotides align to TRBD1. The CDR3 spells CAWSAGGYGYTF. CDR3 DNA: TGTGCCTGGAGTGCAGGGGGCTATGGCTACACCTTC.